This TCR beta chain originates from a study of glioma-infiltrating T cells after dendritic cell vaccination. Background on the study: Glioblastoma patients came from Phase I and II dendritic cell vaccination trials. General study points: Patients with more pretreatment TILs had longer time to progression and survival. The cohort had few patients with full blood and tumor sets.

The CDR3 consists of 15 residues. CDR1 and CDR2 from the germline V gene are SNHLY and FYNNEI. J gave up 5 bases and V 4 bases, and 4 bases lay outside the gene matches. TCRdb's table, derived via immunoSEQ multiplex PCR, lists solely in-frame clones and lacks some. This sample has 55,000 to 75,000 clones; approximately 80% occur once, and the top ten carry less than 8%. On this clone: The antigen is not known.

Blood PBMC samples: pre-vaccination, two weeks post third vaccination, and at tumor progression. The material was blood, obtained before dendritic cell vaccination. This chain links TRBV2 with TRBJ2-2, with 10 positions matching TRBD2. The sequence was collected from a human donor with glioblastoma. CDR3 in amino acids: CASSVTSGATGELFF. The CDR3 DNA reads TGTGCCAGCAGTGTTACTAGCGGGGCAACCGGGGAGCTGTTTTTT.